The 27 T cell receptor beta chains presented below share a single source sample, sequenced in a study of blood T cell repertoires in COVID-19. Repertoires were generated with immunoSEQ multiplex PCR, while TCRdb's copy carries only in-frame clones and drops some. The sample holds 200,000 to 300,000 clones, 86% seen once. The sequencing input was PBMCs or T cells enriched from blood (not recorded which). These receptors were taken from a woman aged 45-60 years who had recovered from COVID-19.

This rearrangement joins TRBV27 to TRBJ2-5; 7 bases agree with TRBD1. CDR1 MNHEY and CDR2 SMNVEV come from the germline V gene (reference sequence). CDR3 length equals 14 residues. The V and J ends lost 8 bases and 2 bases, in that order; junction bases with no gene match: 8. In nucleotides, the CDR3 is TGTGCCAGCTCGAGACAGGGTGGACAAGAGACCCAGTACTTC. Its protein product is CASSRQGGQETQYF.

The chain recombines TRBV5-1 with TRBJ1-1; perhaps TRBD1 as D (5 bases). This CDR3 contains 16 residues. V lost 2 bases, J lost 3 bases, and 17 bases lay in between. CDR1 is SGHRS, CDR2 YFSETQ, per germline. The DNA for the CDR3 is TGCGCCAGCAGCTTAGTCGGTTCAGGAGGGGACACTGAAGCTTTCTTT. It encodes CASSLVGSGGDTEAFF.

This chain links TRBV10-1 with TRBJ2-3, with D possibly matching TRBD2 (6 bases). V lost 4 bases and J lost 5, with 13 bases in between. This CDR3 is built from 14 residues. Germline loops: CDR1 WNHNN, CDR2 SYGVQD (reference sequence). The CDR3 nucleotides are TGCGCCAGCAGTGCTAGCGTCGGGGGAGATACGCAGTATTTT. Protein sequence: CASSASVGGDTQYF.

This clone has only one observation. The chain uses TRBV4-1 and TRBJ1-1; no firm D call. CDR3 length equals 14 residues. Trimming stripped 4 bases from V and 6 bases from J, with 15 bases between. Germline-derived CDR1 and CDR2 are MGHRA and YSYEKL. Written as DNA, the CDR3 is TGCGCCAGCAGCCGAGTAGAGGGTGCCGCTGAAGCTTTCTTT. Translation: CASSRVEGAAEAFF.

V usage is TRBV11-1 and J usage is TRBJ1-5; D not certain. V was cut by 5 bases and J by 6 bases, with 11 bases left in between. Germline V gives CDR1 SGHAT, CDR2 FQDESV (reference sequence). The CDR3 loop spans 13 amino acids. The CDR3 DNA sequence: TGTGCCAGCAGCCTCGAGACGGGTCAGCCCCAGCATTTT. It specifies CASSLETGQPQHF.

The chain is built from TRBV19 and TRBJ1-5, with 8 nucleotides matching TRBD1. Looked up from germline, CDR1 is LNHDA and CDR2 is SQIVND (reference sequence). The ends lost 4 bases at V and 6 bases at J; junction bases unmatched: 8. The CDR3 has 15 amino acids. The CDR3, as DNA: TGTGCCAGTAGTACCTGGACAGGGATGCCTCAGCCCCAGCATTTT. Translation: CASSTWTGMPQPQHF.

The chain has TRBV7-3 and TRBJ2-1, with 10 bases fitting TRBD2. The CDR3 runs to 14 residues. The V gene end was trimmed by 2 bases and the J gene end by 10 bases; junction bases not matched to a gene: 5. Germline V lookup: CDR1 SGHTA, CDR2 FQGTGA. The CDR3 reads CASSLQRGGPEQFF. CDR3 in DNA: TGTGCCAGCAGCTTACAGCGGGGGGGCCCGGAGCAGTTCTTC.

The rearrangement links TRBV3-1 (or the pseudogene TRBV3-2) to TRBJ2-7, with 7 bases lining up with TRBD2. After removal of 3 bases from V and 0 bases from J, the junction contained 5 bases not matched to a gene. Germline values: CDR1 LGHDT, CDR2 YNNKEL (reference sequence). The CDR3 consists of 15 residues. CDR3 region: CASSQRGRISYEQYF. As DNA, the CDR3 is TGTGCCAGCAGCCAGCGGGGGAGGATCTCCTACGAGCAGTACTTC.

The rearrangement uses TRBV5-4 and TRBJ1-1; perhaps TRBD1 as D (6 bases). From germline, CDR1 is SGHNT and CDR2 YYREEE (reference sequence). CDR3 length: 16 residues. V dropped 3 bases and J dropped 4 bases, with 19 bases sitting between them. CDR3: CASSSSSDRMATEAFF. The CDR3 coding sequence is TGTGCCAGCAGCTCCTCTTCGGACAGAATGGCCACTGAAGCTTTCTTT.

A few counts support this clone. CDR3: CASSFPGLSNAGSYEQYF. The CDR3 DNA sequence: TGTGCCAGCAGTTTCCCGGGACTTTCGAACGCGGGAAGCTACGAGCAGTACTTC. The V and J genes are TRBV6-2 or TRBV6-3 and TRBJ2-7; possible D gene TRBD2, 6 bases. In germline, CDR1 is MNHEY, CDR2 SVGEGT. This CDR3 contains 18 residues. The germline V and J ends were trimmed by 4 bases and 3 bases, with 25 bases remaining between them.

This clone was seen just once. The rearrangement uses TRBV11-1 and TRBJ2-7; TRBD2 agrees at 11 bases. The CDR3 spans 14 residues. The germline CDR1 and CDR2 sequences are SGHAT and FQDESV (reference sequence). Germline trimming cut 6 bases from V and 1 base from J; bases unmatched to any gene: 2. The CDR3 DNA reads as TGTGCCAGCAGTCGACTAGCGGGGTCCTACGAGCAGTACTTC. Protein: CASSRLAGSYEQYF.

The chain combines TRBV7-9 with TRBJ1-2; TRBD1 matches 9 bases. Germline V gene sequence: CDR1 SEHNR, CDR2 FQNEAQ (reference sequence). This CDR3 is 14 amino acids long. V was pared by 7 bases and J by 3 bases, with 6 bases of the junction left unmatched. The CDR3 sequence is CASNEDRGDYGYTF. DNA of the CDR3: TGTGCCAGCAACGAGGACAGGGGTGACTATGGCTACACCTTC.

The chain is built from TRBV10-3 and TRBJ2-4; 8 positions agree with TRBD1. There are 17 residues in the CDR3. J gave up 0 bases and V 2 bases, and 6 bases lay outside the gene matches. The V gene's germline CDR1 is ENHRY and CDR2 SYGVKD. The CDR3 loop reads CAISERSRGLAKNIQYF. CDR3 nucleotide sequence: TGTGCCATCAGTGAGCGGTCCAGGGGGCTAGCCAAAAACATTCAGTACTTC.

The J gene is TRBJ2-3, the V gene TRBV2; perhaps TRBD2 as D (6 bases). Between the trimmed V and J ends, which lost 6 bases and 6 bases, there was a span of 7 bases. Germline V gives CDR1 SNHLY, CDR2 FYNNEI. The CDR3 loop spans 11 amino acids. CDR3 coding DNA: TGTGCCAGCAGACGGGGGGATACGCAGTATTTT. This encodes CASRRGDTQYF.

The J gene is TRBJ1-2, the V gene TRBV6-5; possible D gene TRBD1, 6 bases. This CDR3 is 14 amino acids long. V gave up 6 bases and J gave up 9 bases, with 20 bases separating them. Germline assignment: CDR1 MNHEY and CDR2 SVGAGI. CDR3 sequence reads: CASRPADSLTSYTF. In DNA form, the CDR3 reads TGTGCCAGCAGGCCTGCGGACAGTTTAACGAGCTACACCTTC.

A few counts support this clone. This rearrangement joins TRBV18 to TRBJ2-1; 8 bases line up with TRBD2. CDR1 KGHSH and CDR2 LQKENI come from the germline V gene. This CDR3 has 15 residues. The J segment lost 8 bases and the V segment lost 4 bases, leaving 10 bases of the junction unmatched. CDR3 DNA: TGTGCCAGCTCACTTGGGACTAGTGTAGTGGATGAGCAGTTCTTC. Its translation: CASSLGTSVVDEQFF. The whole variable domain, filled in from reference TRBV18 and TRBJ2-1, reads NAGVMQNPRHLVRRRGQEARLRCSPMKGHSHVYWYRQLPEEGLKFMVYLQKENIIDESGMPKERFSAEFPKEGPSILRIQQVVRGDSAAYFCASSLGTSVVDEQFFGPGTRLTVL.

This chain connects TRBV7-2 to TRBJ2-5, with D uncertain. The CDR3 has 15 residues. The V and J ends lost 4 bases and 2 bases respectively, with 14 bases between them. Germline V gene lookup returns CDR1 SGHTA and CDR2 FQGNSA. CDR3 loop: CASSSDETLQETQYF. Here the CDR3 DNA reads TGTGCCAGCAGCTCCGATGAGACTCTTCAAGAGACCCAGTACTTC. Complete variable domain (other parts from reference TRBV7-2 and TRBJ2-5): GAGVSQSPSNKVTEKGKDVELRCDPISGHTALYWYRQSLGQGLEFLIYFQGNSAPDKSGLPSDRFSAERTGGSVSTLTIQRTQQEDSAVYLCASSSDETLQETQYFGPGTRLLVL.

This chain connects TRBV6-2 or TRBV6-3 to TRBJ1-5; no firm D call. The CDR3 has 15 residues. Deletions cut 1 base from V and 5 bases from J, with 12 bases between. Germline CDR1 reads MNHEY; CDR2 reads SVGEGT. The CDR3 region is CASSYYSGRDQPQHF. As DNA, the CDR3 is TGTGCCAGCAGTTACTATTCGGGGAGGGATCAGCCCCAGCATTTT.

J is TRBJ2-7 and V is TRBV5-8, with D maybe TRBD1 (6 bases). V gave up 5 bases and J gave up 3 bases, with 12 bases separating them. Germline lookup yields CDR1 SGHTS and CDR2 YDEGEE. The CDR3 runs 13 residues. The CDR3 loop reads CASRDRLSYEQYF. The DNA for the CDR3 is TGTGCCAGCAGAGACAGGTTAAGCTACGAGCAGTACTTC.

V usage is TRBV25-1 and J usage is TRBJ2-1; 7 bases line up with TRBD1. After removal of 2 bases from V and 6 bases from J, the junction contained 4 bases not matched to a gene. Germline V lookup: CDR1 MGHDK, CDR2 SYGVNS. This CDR3 has 14 amino acids. The CDR3 reads CASSEPGTVNEQFF. For the CDR3, the DNA is TGTGCCAGCAGTGAACCAGGGACAGTCAATGAGCAGTTCTTC.

This chain connects TRBV12-5 to TRBJ2-7; 8 nucleotides line up with TRBD1. Germline trimming cut 9 bases from V and 6 bases from J; bases unmatched to any gene: 10. Germline V CDR1 and CDR2: LGHNT, FRNRAP. The CDR3 is 13 amino acids. DNA of the CDR3: TGTGCTAGCTCACAGGGGGTCCGTAGCGAGCAGTACTTC. It specifies CASSQGVRSEQYF.

The chain is built from TRBV7-2 and TRBJ2-5; 10 bases are shared with TRBD2. This CDR3 spans 14 amino acids. Per germline, CDR1 SGHTA and CDR2 FQGNSA. V shed 1 base and J 14 bases; nucleotides not matched to a gene: 10. The CDR3 bases are TGTGCCAGCAGCTTAGGCGCTAGCGGGGGCCATTCATACTTC. It encodes CASSLGASGGHSYF.

This chain links TRBV19 with TRBJ1-2; 8 nucleotides line up with TRBD1. This CDR3 has 15 residues. Germline lookup yields CDR1 LNHDA and CDR2 SQIVND (reference sequence). Trimming at V came to 2 bases and at J to 5 bases, leaving 7 bases not matched to a gene. CDR3 loop: CASSIQPDRGYGYTF. CDR3 DNA sequence: TGTGCCAGTAGTATACAACCTGACAGGGGATATGGCTACACCTTC.

The CDR3 DNA sequence: TGCGCCAGCAGCCAAGAAGGGGGGGCCCAGCATTTT. This codes for CASSQEGGAQHF. This chain uses TRBV4-1 with TRBJ1-5; tentative D call: TRBD1 (6 bases). The CDR3 length is 12 residues. The V end lost 0 bases, the J end lost 11 bases, and 8 bases lay between the germline ends. Germline V gene lookup returns CDR1 MGHRA and CDR2 YSYEKL.

DNA for the CDR3: TGTGCCAGCAGTGAACCGGGACAGGGGGCAGGGGAGCAGTACTTC. It specifies CASSEPGQGAGEQYF. V gene TRBV6-1 combines with J gene TRBJ2-7; the match to TRBD1 covers 12 bases. With V trimmed by 2 bases and J by 7 bases, 6 bases remained unmatched. CDR1 and CDR2 from the germline V gene are MNHNS and SASEGT. The CDR3 is 15 residues long.

In its sample, this clone was seen a few times. This sequence joins TRBV25-1 and TRBJ1-6; D possibly corresponds to TRBD1 (5 bases). V was shortened by 7 bases and J by 9 bases, with 16 bases between the two germline ends. This CDR3 comprises 14 residues. Germline CDR1 MGHDK, CDR2 SYGVNS. CDR3 sequence reads: CASNNRRQGSPLHF. In DNA, the CDR3 is TGTGCCAGCAATAACAGGCGTCAGGGTTCACCCCTCCACTTT.

The V call is TRBV6-5, the J call TRBJ2-2; 8 bases map to TRBD2. V was pared by 6 bases and J by 3 bases, with 6 bases of the junction left unmatched. There are 15 residues in the CDR3. From germline, CDR1 is MNHEY and CDR2 SVGAGI. CDR3 amino acids: CASSATSGHTGELFF. The DNA for the CDR3 is TGTGCCAGCAGCGCTACTAGCGGACACACCGGGGAGCTGTTTTTT.